The T cell receptor beta chain described here comes from a study of response to subunit inactivated influenza vaccine. Study results and limitations: Each seasonal flu vaccination may recruit only limited new T cells, authors suggested.

This clonotype has at least ten counts. Its antigen is not identified. The length of the CDR3 is 12 residues. The germline V gene has CDR1 SQVTM and CDR2 ANQGSEA. The germline V and J ends were trimmed by 6 bases and 7 bases, with 13 bases remaining between them. TCRdb recomputed calls from the RT-PCR reads with MiXCR, one row per CDR3 protein. The sample lists roughly 170,000 distinct CDR3 sequences, around 9% occurring once. This chain links TRBV29-1 with TRBJ2-1; D unresolved. This receptor was obtained from a man aged 45-60 years who received an inactivated influenza vaccine. The sample consisted of non-naive T cells sorted from PBMCs, taken on the day of vaccination. The CDR3 reads CSVGWIGNEQFF. DNA of the CDR3: TGCAGCGTCGGATGGATAGGGAATGAGCAGTTCTTC.